This entry lists 10 T cell receptor beta chains sequenced from one sample in a study of T cells in localized non-small cell lung cancer. The assay was immunoSEQ multiplex PCR, and TCRdb's table has in-frame clones only and misses some. The data contain about 34,000 clones, roughly 90% of them singletons. The input for sequencing was peripheral blood, taken before any cancer treatment. Receptors were obtained from a woman between 40 and 69 years old with stage I lung adenocarcinoma.

The V call is TRBV7-8, the J call TRBJ2-1, with 9 positions matching TRBD2. Per germline, CDR1 SGHVS and CDR2 FQNEAQ. The CDR3 runs 17 residues. Trimming cost V 0 bases and J 5 bases; bases outside gene matches: 8. The DNA for the CDR3 is TGTGCCAGCAGCTTAGCGCCGCCAGCGGGGGGACACAATGAGCAGTTCTTC. The encoded protein is CASSLAPPAGGHNEQFF.

A note on this clone: At one end, the junction sequence differs from germline, possibly due to a read error. The chain recombines TRBV7-7 with TRBJ2-1, with 7 positions matching TRBD1. CDR1 SSHAT and CDR2 FNYEAQ come from the germline V gene (reference sequence). The CDR3 runs 13 residues. The CDR3 here is CASSLGQSNEQFF. Here the CDR3 DNA reads TGTGCTAGCAGCTTGGGACAGTCTAATGAGCAGTTCTTC.

The V call is TRBV5-1, the J call TRBJ1-1; the D is unclear. In germline, CDR1 is SGHRS, CDR2 YFSETQ. Deletions cut 1 base from V and 8 bases from J, with 9 bases between. The CDR3 runs to 12 residues. CDR3 sequence reads: CASSLLSGEAFF. Here the CDR3 DNA reads TGCGCCAGCAGCTTGCTGTCCGGGGAAGCTTTCTTT.

The rearrangement uses TRBV15 and TRBJ2-7; tentative D call: TRBD2 (6 bases). The V gene lost 0 bases and the J gene lost 4 bases, with 10 bases spanning the gap. The CDR3 totals 14 residues. Germline CDR1 is LNHNV and CDR2 is YYDKDF (reference sequence). The chain's CDR3 is CATSRDAGGYEQYF. Written as DNA, the CDR3 is TGTGCCACCAGCAGAGATGCCGGGGGTTACGAGCAGTACTTC. Supplemented by reference TRBV15 and TRBJ2-7, the full variable domain reads DAMVIQNPRYQVTQFGKPVTLSCSQTLNHNVMYWYQQKSSQAPKLLFHYYDKDFNNEADTPDNFQSRRPNTSFCFLDIRSPGLGDTAMYLCATSRDAGGYEQYFGPGTRLTVT.

The chain has TRBV5-6 and TRBJ1-2; 7 positions agree with TRBD1. Germline trimming cut 3 bases from V and 3 bases from J; bases unmatched to any gene: 8. Germline CDR1 SGHDT, CDR2 YYEEEE. The CDR3 has 15 amino acids. The CDR3 spells CASSSQQGNDYGYTF. CDR3 DNA: TGTGCCAGCAGCTCCCAACAGGGGAACGACTATGGCTACACCTTC.

The genes are TRBV9 and TRBJ2-5; 14 bases are shared with TRBD2. Per germline, CDR1 SGDLS and CDR2 YYNGEE. This CDR3 contains 17 residues. The J segment lost 1 base and the V segment lost 0 bases, leaving 2 bases of the junction unmatched. CDR3 in amino acids: CASSVVGTSGGQETQYF. The CDR3 DNA follows: TGTGCCAGCAGCGTAGTAGGGACTAGCGGGGGCCAAGAGACCCAGTACTTC.

V gene TRBV7-2 combines with J gene TRBJ2-3; 7 bases are shared with TRBD1. Trimming took 2 bases from V and 2 from J; bases not matched to a gene: 7. Per the germline V gene, CDR1 is SGHTA and CDR2 is FQGNSA. The CDR3 extends over 16 amino acids. The DNA for the CDR3 is TGTGCCAGCAGCTTAAACCCGGGACAGCTCACAGATACGCAGTATTTT. Protein: CASSLNPGQLTDTQYF.

The chain combines TRBV7-2 with TRBJ2-7, with D unresolved. The CDR3 contains 14 residues. The V end was cut by 5 bases, the J end by 3 bases, with 14 bases between. Germline-derived CDR1 and CDR2 are SGHTA and FQGNSA. The CDR3 DNA sequence: TGTGCCAGCAGCGCCGCATCCCGAGACTACGAGCAGTACTTC. This encodes CASSAASRDYEQYF.

This clone was observed a single time. The chain uses TRBV5-5 and TRBJ1-1, with 8 bases matching TRBD1. CDR3 length: 16 amino acids. Germline V gene data show CDR1 as SGHKS and CDR2 as YYEKEE (reference sequence). With 7 bases clipped from V and 0 bases from J, the junction kept 11 bases outside the gene matches. DNA of the CDR3: TGTGCCAGCCTTTTTCAGGGGGCCGGGATGAACACTGAAGCTTTCTTT. Amino acid sequence: CASLFQGAGMNTEAFF. The variable domain in full, completed from reference TRBV5-5 and TRBJ1-1, reads DAGVTQSPTHLIKTRGQQVTLRCSPISGHKSVSWYQQVLGQGPQFIFQYYEKEERGRGNFPDRFSARQFPNYSSELNVNALLLGDSALYLCASLFQGAGMNTEAFFGQGTRLTVV.

The chain combines TRBV7-3 with TRBJ2-7, with TRBD1 identical over 8 bases. Germline CDR1 and CDR2: SGHTA and FQGTGA. The CDR3 contains 13 residues. The V and J ends lost 5 bases and 5 bases, in that order; junction bases with no gene match: 5. The DNA for the CDR3 is TGTGCCAGCAGCCCAGACAGGGGCCACGAGCAGTACTTC. It specifies CASSPDRGHEQYF.